The 8 T cell receptor beta chains in this list originate from one sample, sequenced in a study of blood T cell repertoires in COVID-19. Sequencing used immunoSEQ multiplex PCR; TCRdb keeps in-frame clones, though not all of them. The sample gives around 300,000 clones, over 75% of which show up once; roughly 7% is in the top ten. Sample: peripheral blood. These receptors were obtained from a woman under 40 with COVID-19, enrolled during active disease.

The chain is built from TRBV7-2 and TRBJ2-7, with 12 bases lining up with TRBD2. The germline CDR1 and CDR2 sequences are SGHTA and FQGNSA. Losses at the gene ends were 3 bases for V and 1 base for J; bases not matched to a gene: 1. The CDR3 sequence is 15 residues long. CDR3 amino acids: CASSFGTSGSYEQYF. Here the CDR3 DNA reads TGTGCCAGCAGCTTCGGGACTAGCGGGTCCTACGAGCAGTACTTC.

The rearrangement uses TRBV28 and TRBJ2-5; 8 nucleotides align to TRBD1. CDR1 and CDR2 (germline): MDHEN, SYDVKM. After removal of 4 bases from V and 3 bases from J, the junction contained 4 bases not matched to a gene. CDR3 length: 14 residues. The CDR3 loop is CASSSGQGKETQYF. As DNA, the CDR3 is TGTGCCAGCAGTTCCGGACAGGGAAAAGAGACCCAGTACTTC.

The V call is TRBV19, the J call TRBJ2-7; TRBD2 agrees at 9 bases. CDR1 is LNHDA, CDR2 SQIVND, per germline (reference sequence). This CDR3 has 16 residues. V shed 4 bases, J shed 0 bases, and the junction held 7 bases outside the gene matches. CDR3 residues: CASSTRLAVSSYEQYF. The CDR3 region has the DNA TGTGCCAGTAGTACGCGACTAGCGGTGAGCTCCTACGAGCAGTACTTC.

Worth noting for this clone: The sample has other DNA sequences that encode this CDR3 too. The V and J genes are TRBV6-5 and TRBJ1-6, with 9 bases lining up with TRBD1. CDR3 length: 16 residues. V lost 2 bases to trimming and J lost 5 bases; unmatched junction nucleotides: 4. Germline V lookup: CDR1 MNHEY, CDR2 SVGAGI. For the CDR3, the DNA is TGTGCCAGCAGTTACCTCGGACAGGGGAATAATTCACCCCTCCACTTT. This gives the protein CASSYLGQGNNSPLHF.

The rearrangement links TRBV5-4 to TRBJ1-1, with D possibly TRBD1 on 6 matching bases. Germline values: CDR1 SGHNT, CDR2 YYREEE (reference sequence). Trimming took off 2 bases at V and 6 bases at J, with 17 bases between the two ends. This CDR3 comprises 15 residues. CDR3 residues: CASSFRVGAVPEAFF. The CDR3 DNA is TGTGCCAGCAGCTTCCGCGTGGGGGCGGTCCCTGAAGCTTTCTTT.

The V and J genes are TRBV4-3 and TRBJ1-6; no clear D. Trimming cost V 4 bases and J 13 bases, with 14 bases left between them. Per germline, CDR1 LGHNA and CDR2 YSLEER. The CDR3 covers 13 residues. CDR3 amino acids: CASSLRAGTPLHF. The DNA for the CDR3 is TGCGCCAGCAGCCTAAGGGCGGGTACTCCCCTCCACTTT.

V and J are TRBV7-8 and TRBJ2-1; D perhaps matches TRBD1 (5 bases). CDR3 length: 14 amino acids. The V gene lost 5 bases and the J gene lost 5 bases, with 13 bases spanning the gap. Germline assignment: CDR1 SGHVS and CDR2 FQNEAQ. CDR3 coding DNA: TGTGCCAGCAGCCCTGGCCCAGGGCACAATGAGCAGTTCTTC. Protein: CASSPGPGHNEQFF.

The J gene is TRBJ2-7, the V gene TRBV2; D is ambiguous. This CDR3 comprises 11 residues. V was cut by 3 bases and J by 3 bases, with 3 bases left in between. Germline-derived CDR1 and CDR2 are SNHLY and FYNNEI. The CDR3 sequence is CASSDSYEQYF. The CDR3 region has the DNA TGTGCCAGCAGTGACAGCTACGAGCAGTACTTC.